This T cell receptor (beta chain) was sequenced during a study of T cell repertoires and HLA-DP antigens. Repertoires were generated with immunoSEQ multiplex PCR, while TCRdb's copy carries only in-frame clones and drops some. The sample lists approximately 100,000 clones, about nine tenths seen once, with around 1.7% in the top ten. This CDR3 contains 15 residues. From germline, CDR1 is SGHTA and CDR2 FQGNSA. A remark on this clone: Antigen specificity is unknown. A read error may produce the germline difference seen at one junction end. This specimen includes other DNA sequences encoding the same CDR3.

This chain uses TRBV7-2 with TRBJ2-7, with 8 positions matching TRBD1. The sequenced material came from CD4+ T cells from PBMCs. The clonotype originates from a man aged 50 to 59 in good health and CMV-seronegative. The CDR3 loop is CASSQGTGSSYEQYF. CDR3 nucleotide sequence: TGCGCCAGCAGCCAAGGGACAGGAAGCTCCTACGAGCAGTACTTC.